The 15 T cell receptor beta chains given below trace back to one sample, sequenced in a study of blood T cell repertoires in COVID-19. The method was immunoSEQ multiplex PCR; TCRdb's version includes in-frame clones alone and lacks a portion of them. This sample has fewer than 100,000 clones, with 80% to 90% found just once. Source material: peripheral blood. Every receptor here comes from a woman aged 80 or over with acute or convalescent COVID-19.

V usage is TRBV27 and J usage is TRBJ2-1, with 7 bases lining up with TRBD2. CDR1 is MNHEY, CDR2 SMNVEV, per germline (reference sequence). The CDR3 sequence is 14 residues long. J lost 2 bases, V lost 4 bases, and 2 bases had no gene match. This CDR3 is CASSSGTTYNEQFF. The CDR3 DNA reads as TGTGCCAGCAGTTCCGGGACTACCTACAATGAGCAGTTCTTC.

This chain's CDR3 is CALRTSGNTGELFF. CDR3 sequence (DNA): TGTGCCTTACGGACTAGCGGTAACACCGGGGAGCTGTTTTTT. The chain employs TRBV30 and TRBJ2-2; 10 bases fit TRBD2. The trim removed 7 bases at V and 2 bases at J, leaving 4 bases unmatched. Germline V CDR1 and CDR2: GTSNPN, SVGIG (reference sequence). The CDR3 length is 14 residues.

This rearrangement joins TRBV5-8 to TRBJ1-1, with D possibly being TRBD1 (5 bases). Trimming took 2 bases from V and 1 from J, leaving 12 bases between them. Germline CDR1 and CDR2: SGHTS and YDEGEE. The CDR3 covers 15 residues. CDR3 residues: CASSFTGLTNTEAFF. The DNA of the CDR3 is TGTGCCAGCAGCTTTACGGGACTGACGAACACTGAAGCTTTCTTT.

This chain connects TRBV9 to TRBJ1-4, with 7 bases identical to TRBD1. V lost 4 bases to trimming and J lost 5 bases; unmatched junction nucleotides: 5. This CDR3 is built from 14 residues. CDR1 and CDR2 from the germline V gene are SGDLS and YYNGEE. Here the CDR3 reads CASSSLTGNEKLFF. For the CDR3, the DNA is TGTGCCAGCAGCTCCCTGACAGGGAATGAAAAACTGTTTTTT.

The gene calls are TRBV9 and TRBJ2-3; 13 bases fit TRBD2. V was pared by 4 bases and J by 3 bases, with 5 bases of the junction left unmatched. This CDR3 comprises 16 residues. CDR1 and CDR2 from the germline V gene are SGDLS and YYNGEE. CDR3 DNA: TGTGCCAGCAGCTTAACTAGCGGGGGGGGAACAGATACGCAGTATTTT. Amino acids: CASSLTSGGGTDTQYF.

This chain uses TRBV7-8 with TRBJ1-5; D perhaps matches TRBD1 (5 bases). This CDR3 spans 15 amino acids. V dropped 4 bases and J dropped 3 bases, with 13 bases sitting between them. Germline loops: CDR1 SGHVS, CDR2 FQNEAQ. CDR3 loop: CASSYDGGVNQPQHF. Here the CDR3 DNA reads TGTGCCAGCAGCTACGACGGAGGGGTCAATCAGCCCCAGCATTTT.

This rearrangement joins TRBV5-4 to TRBJ2-7, with 10 bases fitting TRBD1. J lost 4 bases, V lost 3 bases, and 4 bases had no gene match. Germline V lookup: CDR1 SGHNT, CDR2 YYREEE (reference sequence). This CDR3 is built from 14 residues. CDR3 region: CASSYPGQGYEQYF. CDR3 sequence (DNA): TGTGCCAGCAGCTATCCGGGACAGGGGTACGAGCAGTACTTC.

V and J are TRBV5-4 and TRBJ1-4, with a possible D match to TRBD1 (5 bases). There are 14 residues in the CDR3. The germline V gene has CDR1 SGHNT and CDR2 YYREEE (reference sequence). The germline V and J ends were trimmed by 4 bases and 7 bases, with 14 bases remaining between them. CDR3 coding DNA: TGTGCCAGCAGCCCGGGACTACCCGGTGAAAAACTGTTTTTT. Amino acid sequence: CASSPGLPGEKLFF.

The chain uses TRBV5-1 and TRBJ1-1; D is unresolved. The germline V and J ends were trimmed by 0 bases and 8 bases, with 20 bases remaining between them. CDR1 is SGHRS and CDR2 is YFSETQ in the germline V gene. CDR3 length: 16 amino acids. The CDR3 nucleotides read TGCGCCAGCAGCTTGGCGGAGGGTGGGAGTAATCTAGAAGCTTTCTTT. This sequence encodes CASSLAEGGSNLEAFF.

The V call is TRBV6-2 or TRBV6-3, the J call TRBJ2-1, with 7 bases lining up with TRBD2. CDR1 and CDR2 from the germline V gene are MNHEY and SVGEGT. Trimming cost V 0 bases and J 6 bases; bases outside gene matches: 14. This CDR3 is built from 18 residues. CDR3 coding DNA: TGTGCCAGCAGTTACTCGCGGGGGATCCATCAAATCCCCAATGAGCAGTTCTTC. This translates into CASSYSRGIHQIPNEQFF.

The chain uses TRBV29-1 and TRBJ1-1, with 7 nucleotides matching TRBD1. CDR3 length: 13 residues. Looked up from germline, CDR1 is SQVTM and CDR2 is ANQGSEA. Germline trimming cut 6 bases from V and 3 bases from J; bases unmatched to any gene: 7. The CDR3 DNA sequence: TGCAGCGTGGGGACAGTAGGTGACACTGAAGCTTTCTTT. Amino acids: CSVGTVGDTEAFF.

A single count supports this clone. The chain couples TRBV6-5 to TRBJ1-5, with 12 bases identical to TRBD1. V was clipped by 6 bases and J by 7 bases; unmatched bases: 4. The germline V gene has CDR1 MNHEY and CDR2 SVGAGI. The CDR3 runs 14 residues. The CDR3 spells CASRGQGAGQPQHF. CDR3 nucleotide sequence: TGTGCCAGCAGGGGACAGGGGGCCGGGCAGCCCCAGCATTTT.

This chain links TRBV24-1 with TRBJ2-1; the D gene is possibly TRBD2 (6 bases). V was clipped by 5 bases and J by 7 bases, with 20 bases between them. CDR1 is KGHDR and CDR2 is SFDVKD in the germline V gene. The CDR3 runs to 16 residues. The CDR3: CATSATGRDSVNEQFF. As DNA, the CDR3 is TGTGCCACCAGTGCAACCGGGCGGGACTCCGTTAATGAGCAGTTCTTC.

The J gene is TRBJ2-2, the V gene TRBV6-5, with 9 bases fitting TRBD1. Per the germline V gene, CDR1 is MNHEY and CDR2 is SVGAGI. This CDR3 spans 14 amino acids. With 8 bases clipped from V and 8 bases from J, the junction kept 9 bases outside the gene matches. The CDR3 DNA reads TGTGCCAGCCAAACAGGGGGCAGAATAGGGGAGCTGTTTTTT. This codes for CASQTGGRIGELFF.

The chain combines TRBV5-1 with TRBJ2-7, with 10 positions matching TRBD2. This CDR3 is 17 amino acids long. The junction had 8 bases not matched to a gene; V was cut back by 2 bases and J by 0 bases. The germline gives CDR1 SGHRS, CDR2 YFSETQ. In nucleotides, the CDR3 is TGCGCCAGCAGCTTCGGGACTGGACTAGCGGTCTCCTACGAGCAGTACTTC. Encoded protein: CASSFGTGLAVSYEQYF.